This T cell receptor beta chain came from a study of post-analysis software for immune sequencing data. This clonotype was observed a few times. cDNA libraries of TCR beta carried unique molecular identifiers. A single record per CDR3 protein comes from TCRdb applying MiXCR to the PCR reads. The repertoire consists of about 460,000 distinct CDR3 sequences, with roughly 45% occurring once and the leading ten covering 12%. Source material: blood. The receptor was derived from a girl aged 5 to 17 with multiple sclerosis.

CDR3 region: CASSPRNSDRAHSYEQYF. The CDR3 nucleotides read TGCGCCAGCAGCCCCCGGAACTCGGACAGGGCCCACTCCTACGAGCAGTACTTC. The chain carries TRBV5-1 and TRBJ2-7; 8 bases are shared with TRBD1. The CDR3 runs 18 residues. V shed 4 bases, J shed 0 bases, and the junction held 15 bases outside the gene matches. In germline, CDR1 is SGHRS, CDR2 YFSETQ.